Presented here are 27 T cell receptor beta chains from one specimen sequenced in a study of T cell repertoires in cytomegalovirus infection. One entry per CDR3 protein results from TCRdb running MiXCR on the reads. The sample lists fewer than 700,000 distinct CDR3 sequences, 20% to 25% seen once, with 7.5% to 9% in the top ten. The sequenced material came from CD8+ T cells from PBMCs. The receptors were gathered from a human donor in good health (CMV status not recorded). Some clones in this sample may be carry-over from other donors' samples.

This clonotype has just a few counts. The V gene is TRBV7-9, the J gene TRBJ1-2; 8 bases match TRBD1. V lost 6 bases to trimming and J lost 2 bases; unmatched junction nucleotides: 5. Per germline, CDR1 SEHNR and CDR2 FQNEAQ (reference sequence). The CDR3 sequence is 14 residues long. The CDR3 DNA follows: TGTGCCAGCAGTTCGGACAGGGCCAACTATGGCTACACCTTC. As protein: CASSSDRANYGYTF.

The CDR3 loop is CASSLGTEDEQYF. As DNA, the CDR3 is TGTGCCAGTAGTCTGGGGACAGAGGACGAGCAGTACTTC. This chain joins TRBV19 and TRBJ2-7, with 7 bases lining up with TRBD1. CDR3 size: 13 residues. In germline, CDR1 is LNHDA, CDR2 SQIVND (reference sequence). With 5 bases clipped from V and 5 bases from J, the junction kept 6 bases outside the gene matches.

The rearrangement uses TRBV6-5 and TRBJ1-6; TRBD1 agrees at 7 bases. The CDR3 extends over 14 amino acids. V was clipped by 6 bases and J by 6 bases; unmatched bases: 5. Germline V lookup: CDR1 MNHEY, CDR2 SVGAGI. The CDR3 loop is CASRNRGFNSPLHF. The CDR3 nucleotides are TGTGCCAGCAGAAACAGGGGATTTAATTCACCCCTCCACTTT.

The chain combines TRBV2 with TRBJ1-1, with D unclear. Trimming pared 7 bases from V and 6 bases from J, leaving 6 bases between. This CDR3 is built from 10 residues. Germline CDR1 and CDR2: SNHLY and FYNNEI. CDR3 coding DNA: TGTGCCAGCACCGGGGCTGAAGCTTTCTTT. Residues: CASTGAEAFF.

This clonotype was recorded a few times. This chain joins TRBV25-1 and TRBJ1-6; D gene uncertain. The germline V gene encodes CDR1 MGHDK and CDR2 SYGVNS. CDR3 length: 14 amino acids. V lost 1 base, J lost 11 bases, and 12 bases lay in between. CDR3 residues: CASSEFRAKAPLHF. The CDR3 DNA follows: TGTGCCAGCAGTGAATTTCGCGCTAAGGCACCCCTCCACTTT.

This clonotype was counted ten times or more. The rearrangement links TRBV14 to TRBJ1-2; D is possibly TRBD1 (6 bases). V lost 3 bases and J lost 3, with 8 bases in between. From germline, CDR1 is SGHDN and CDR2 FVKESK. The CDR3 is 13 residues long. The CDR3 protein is CASSHRTDYGYTF. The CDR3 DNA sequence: TGTGCCAGCAGCCACCGGACAGACTATGGCTACACCTTC. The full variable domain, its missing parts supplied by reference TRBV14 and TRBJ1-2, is EAGVTQFPSHSVIEKGQTVTLRCDPISGHDNLYWYRRVMGKEIKFLLHFVKESKQDESGMPNNRFLAERTGGTYSTLKVQPAELEDSGVYFCASSHRTDYGYTFGSGTRLTVV.

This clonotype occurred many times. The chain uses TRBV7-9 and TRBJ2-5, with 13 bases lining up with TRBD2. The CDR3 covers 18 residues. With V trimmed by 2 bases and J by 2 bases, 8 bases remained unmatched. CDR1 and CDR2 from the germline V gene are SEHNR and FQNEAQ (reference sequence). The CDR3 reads CASSLPLLGLAGQETQYF. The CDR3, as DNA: TGTGCCAGCAGCTTACCGCTATTGGGACTAGCGGGGCAAGAGACCCAGTACTTC.

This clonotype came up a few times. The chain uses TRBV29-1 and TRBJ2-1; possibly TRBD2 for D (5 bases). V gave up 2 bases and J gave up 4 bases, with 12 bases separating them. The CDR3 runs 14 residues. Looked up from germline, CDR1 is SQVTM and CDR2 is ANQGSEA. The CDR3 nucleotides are TGCAGCGTTGAACCAGCGGAAACATACAATGAGCAGTTCTTC. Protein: CSVEPAETYNEQFF.

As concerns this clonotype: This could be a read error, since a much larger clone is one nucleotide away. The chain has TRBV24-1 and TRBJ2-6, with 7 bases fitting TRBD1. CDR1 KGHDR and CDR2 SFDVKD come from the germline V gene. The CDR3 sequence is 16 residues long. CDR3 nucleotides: TGTGCCACCAGTTCGACAGGGCTCTCTGGGGCCAACGTCCCGACTTTC. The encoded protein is CATSSTGLSGANVPTF.

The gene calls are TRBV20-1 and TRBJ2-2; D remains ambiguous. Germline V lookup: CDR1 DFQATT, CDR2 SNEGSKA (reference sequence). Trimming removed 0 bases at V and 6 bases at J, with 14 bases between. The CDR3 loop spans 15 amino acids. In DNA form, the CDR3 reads TGCAGTGCTAGAGATCGCCGCCTTGGGTCCGGGGAGCTGTTTTTT. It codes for CSARDRRLGSGELFF.

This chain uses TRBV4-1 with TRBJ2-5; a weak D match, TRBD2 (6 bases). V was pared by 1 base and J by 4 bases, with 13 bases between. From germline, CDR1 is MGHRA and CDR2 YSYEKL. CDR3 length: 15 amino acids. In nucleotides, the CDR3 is TGCGCCAGCAGCCAAGCCGCCGGGACTGCAGAGACCCAGTACTTC. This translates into CASSQAAGTAETQYF.

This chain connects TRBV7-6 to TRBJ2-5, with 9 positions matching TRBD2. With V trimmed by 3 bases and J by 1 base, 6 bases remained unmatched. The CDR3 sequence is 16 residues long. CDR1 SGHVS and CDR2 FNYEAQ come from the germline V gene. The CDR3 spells CASSFLRGGPQETQYF. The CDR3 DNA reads TGTGCCAGCAGCTTCCTGCGGGGGGGCCCCCAAGAGACCCAGTACTTC.

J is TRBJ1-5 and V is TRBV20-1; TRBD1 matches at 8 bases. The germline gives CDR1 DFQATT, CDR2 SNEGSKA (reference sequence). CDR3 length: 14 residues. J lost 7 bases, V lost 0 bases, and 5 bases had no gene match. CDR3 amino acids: CSAREAGGMQPQHF. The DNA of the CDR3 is TGCAGTGCTAGAGAGGCAGGGGGCATGCAGCCCCAGCATTTT.

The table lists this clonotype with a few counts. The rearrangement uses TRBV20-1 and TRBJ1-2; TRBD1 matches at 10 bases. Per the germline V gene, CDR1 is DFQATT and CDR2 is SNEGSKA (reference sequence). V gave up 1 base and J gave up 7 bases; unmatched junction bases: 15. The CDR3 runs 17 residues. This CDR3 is CSARAGTGESAPGGYTF. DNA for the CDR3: TGCAGTGCTAGAGCCGGGACAGGGGAGTCAGCTCCGGGTGGCTACACCTTC.

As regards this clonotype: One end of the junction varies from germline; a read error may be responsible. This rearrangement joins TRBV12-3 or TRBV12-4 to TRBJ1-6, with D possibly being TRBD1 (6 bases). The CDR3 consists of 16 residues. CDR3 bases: TGTGCCAGCAGTTTTGACGCCCCCGACAGGAATTCACCCTTCCACTTT. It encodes CASSFDAPDRNSPFHF.

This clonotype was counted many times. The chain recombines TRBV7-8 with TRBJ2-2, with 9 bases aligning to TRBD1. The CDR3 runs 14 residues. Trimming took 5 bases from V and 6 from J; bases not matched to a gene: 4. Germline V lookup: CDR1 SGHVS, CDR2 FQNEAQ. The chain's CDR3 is CASSPGTGSGELFF. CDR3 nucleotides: TGTGCCAGCAGCCCCGGGACAGGGTCCGGGGAGCTGTTTTTT.

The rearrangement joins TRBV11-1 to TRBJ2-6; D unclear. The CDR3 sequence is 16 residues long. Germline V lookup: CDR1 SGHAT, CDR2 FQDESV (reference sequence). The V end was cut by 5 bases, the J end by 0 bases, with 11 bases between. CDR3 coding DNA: TGTGCCAGCAGCCCCGACATTGTCTCTGGGGCCAACGTCCTGACTTTC. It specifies CASSPDIVSGANVLTF.

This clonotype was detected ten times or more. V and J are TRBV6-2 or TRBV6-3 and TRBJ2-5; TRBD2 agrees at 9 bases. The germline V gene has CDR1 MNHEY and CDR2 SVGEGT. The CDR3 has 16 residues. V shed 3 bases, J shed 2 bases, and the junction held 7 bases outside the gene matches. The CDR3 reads CASSYRLAEPQETQYF. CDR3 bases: TGTGCCAGCAGTTATCGACTAGCGGAGCCTCAAGAGACCCAGTACTTC.

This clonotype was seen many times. CDR3: CASSLAFRGKETQYF. CDR3 coding DNA: TGTGCCAGCAGCTTAGCGTTTAGGGGGAAAGAGACCCAGTACTTC. This sequence joins TRBV7-2 and TRBJ2-5; the D gene is possibly TRBD1 (6 bases). Germline CDR1 SGHTA, CDR2 FQGNSA. The CDR3 loop spans 15 amino acids. Trimming cost V 0 bases and J 3 bases, with 11 bases left between them.

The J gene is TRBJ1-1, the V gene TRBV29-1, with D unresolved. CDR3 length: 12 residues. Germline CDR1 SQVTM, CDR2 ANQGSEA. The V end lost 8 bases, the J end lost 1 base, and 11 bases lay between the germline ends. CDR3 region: CSSYTWNTEAFF. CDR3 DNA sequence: TGCAGCTCTTATACATGGAACACTGAAGCTTTCTTT.

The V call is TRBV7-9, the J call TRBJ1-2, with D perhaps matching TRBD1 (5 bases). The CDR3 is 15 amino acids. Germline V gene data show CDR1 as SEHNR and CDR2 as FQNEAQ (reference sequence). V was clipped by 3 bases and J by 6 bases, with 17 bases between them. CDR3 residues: CASSLTAGQGDGYTF. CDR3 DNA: TGTGCCAGCAGCTTGACGGCGGGGCAGGGAGATGGCTACACCTTC.

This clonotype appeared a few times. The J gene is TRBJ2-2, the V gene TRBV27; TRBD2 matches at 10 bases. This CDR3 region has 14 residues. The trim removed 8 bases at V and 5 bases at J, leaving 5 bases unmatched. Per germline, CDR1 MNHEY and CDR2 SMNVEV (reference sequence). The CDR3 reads CASGAGGLTGELFF. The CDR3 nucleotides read TGTGCCAGCGGAGCGGGGGGGCTAACCGGGGAGCTGTTTTTT.

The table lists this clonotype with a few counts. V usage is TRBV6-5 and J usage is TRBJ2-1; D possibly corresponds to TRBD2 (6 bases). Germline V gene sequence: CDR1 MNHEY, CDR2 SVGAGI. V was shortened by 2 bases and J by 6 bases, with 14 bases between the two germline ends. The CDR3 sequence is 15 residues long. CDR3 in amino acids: CASSYEGEAINEQFF. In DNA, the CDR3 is TGTGCCAGCAGTTACGAAGGGGAGGCCATCAATGAGCAGTTCTTC.

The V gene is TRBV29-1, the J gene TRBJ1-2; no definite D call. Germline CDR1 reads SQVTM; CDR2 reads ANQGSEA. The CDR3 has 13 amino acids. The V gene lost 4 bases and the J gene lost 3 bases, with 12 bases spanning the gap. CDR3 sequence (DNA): TGCAGCGTTGGATCGAGTGAGGACTATGGCTACACCTTC. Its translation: CSVGSSEDYGYTF.

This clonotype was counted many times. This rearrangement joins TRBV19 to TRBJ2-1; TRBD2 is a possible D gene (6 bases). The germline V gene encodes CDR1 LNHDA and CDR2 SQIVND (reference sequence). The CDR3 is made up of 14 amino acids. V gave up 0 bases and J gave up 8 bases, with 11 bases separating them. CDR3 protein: CASSIDLGGDEQFF. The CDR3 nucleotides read TGTGCCAGTAGTATAGATCTGGGGGGAGATGAGCAGTTCTTC.

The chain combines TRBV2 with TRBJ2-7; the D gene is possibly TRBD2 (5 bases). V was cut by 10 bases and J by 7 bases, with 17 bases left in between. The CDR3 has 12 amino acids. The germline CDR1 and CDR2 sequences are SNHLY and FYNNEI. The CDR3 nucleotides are TGTGCCACCACTGGGCCCACGGGAGAGCAGTACTTC. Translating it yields CATTGPTGEQYF.

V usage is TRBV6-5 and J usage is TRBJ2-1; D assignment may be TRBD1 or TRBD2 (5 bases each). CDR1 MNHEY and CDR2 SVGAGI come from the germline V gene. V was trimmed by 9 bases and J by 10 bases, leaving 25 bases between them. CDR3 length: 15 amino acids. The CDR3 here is CASTQQASRYQEQFF. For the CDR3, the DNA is TGTGCCAGTACTCAACAGGCTAGCCGCTATCAAGAGCAGTTCTTC.